The text below deals with one T cell receptor beta chain. Trimming pared 1 base from V and 5 bases from J, leaving 18 bases between. CDR3 length: 17 residues. Germline values: CDR1 SGHNT, CDR2 YYREEE (reference sequence). TCRdb's copy holds only in-frame clones and misses some; the assay was immunoSEQ multiplex PCR. Of some 150,000 clones listed, around 83% are singletons. The data originate from a study of blood T cell repertoires in COVID-19. Study at large: PBMCs, B-cell-depleted T cells, or T cells were the source of the cDNA or gDNA that made up the material.

The J gene is TRBJ2-2, the V gene TRBV5-4; possible D gene TRBD2, 6 bases. Sequencing was performed on peripheral blood. This TCR was recovered from a woman aged 55 to 70 with acute or convalescent COVID-19. CDR3 sequence: CASSLRVAGMMTGELFF. For the CDR3, the DNA is TGTGCCAGCAGCTTGAGGGTTGCGGGGATGATGACCGGGGAGCTGTTTTTT.